This T cell receptor (beta chain) emerged from a study of tissue T cells after allogeneic stem cell transplantation. Regarding the study as a whole: In patients and mice, blood and spleen missed much of tissue repertoire.

V was clipped by 7 bases and J by 2 bases; unmatched bases: 4. This CDR3 is built from 15 residues. Germline loops: CDR1 MNHNS, CDR2 SASEGT. In regard to this clone: The antigen is unknown.

The assay was immunoSEQ multiplex PCR, and TCRdb's table has in-frame clones only and misses some. The sample lists around 5,000 clones; 60% to 80% were seen once. This receptor was obtained from a female donor at least 60 years old with lung cancer. The source material was tissue from the colon, sampled at autopsy. The gene calls are TRBV6-1 and TRBJ2-1; 11 bases align to TRBD2. The CDR3 DNA sequence: TGTGCCAGCATACCTAGCGGGGGGACCTACAATGAGCAGTTCTTC. Protein sequence: CASIPSGGTYNEQFF.